Following are 15 T cell receptor beta chains from one sample sequenced in a study of response to subunit inactivated influenza vaccine (dated by TCRdb to between 2017 and 2018). The library was prepared using RT-PCR. The data were produced on an Illumina HiSeq 2500. TCRdb handled the public reads itself, with Q25 trimming in fastp and clone calling in MiXCR, and kept productive beta chains. Every distinct CDR3 protein forms one entry, paired with its most common genes and DNA. This sample is represented by 800,000 to 1,000,000 distinct CDR3 sequences; approximately 21% of them were singletons. The ten largest clones represent 10% of the sample. The starting material was PBMCs from blood, obtained 5 days after vaccination. The source is a man aged 45-60 years who received an inactivated influenza vaccine. Donor details come from another sample of the same person, matched by shared clones.

This clonotype has at least ten counts. V and J are TRBV6-2 or TRBV6-3 and TRBJ1-5; D may be TRBD1 (6 bases). With 0 bases removed from V and 7 bases from J, the gap between germline ends came to 19 bases. Looked up from germline, CDR1 is MNHEY and CDR2 is SVGEGT. This CDR3 is 17 amino acids long. The CDR3 is CASSYSLTRGHRQPQHF. DNA for the CDR3: TGTGCCAGCAGTTACTCACTGACCAGGGGTCACCGGCAGCCCCAGCATTTT.

A few counts support this clonotype. The J gene is TRBJ2-7, the V gene TRBV6-5; 13 bases match TRBD2. This CDR3 comprises 16 residues. The V segment lost 2 bases and the J segment 6 bases; nucleotides outside the gene matches: 7. Germline V gives CDR1 MNHEY, CDR2 SVGAGI. CDR3: CASSYQTSGRVREQYF. The DNA of the CDR3 is TGTGCCAGCAGTTACCAAACTAGCGGGAGGGTTCGCGAGCAGTACTTC.

This chain connects TRBV12-3 or TRBV12-4 to TRBJ2-1; 9 nucleotides line up with TRBD1. Trimming removed 7 bases from V and 7 bases from J; junction bases left unmatched: 5. The CDR3 length is 13 residues. The CDR3 protein is CASNRDRGNEQFF. In DNA form, the CDR3 reads TGTGCCAGCAACCGAGACAGGGGGAATGAGCAGTTCTTC.

This clonotype was observed many times. The chain carries TRBV6-5 and TRBJ2-7, with 8 bases matching TRBD1. The J segment lost 6 bases and the V segment lost 6 bases, leaving 4 bases of the junction unmatched. This CDR3 contains 12 residues. Germline lookup yields CDR1 MNHEY and CDR2 SVGAGI. The CDR3 spells CASSQGAGEQYF. DNA of the CDR3: TGTGCCAGCAGCCAGGGGGCTGGCGAGCAGTACTTC.

This clonotype was seen more than once but under ten times. V usage is TRBV9 and J usage is TRBJ2-1, with TRBD2 identical over 9 bases. The V gene end was trimmed by 3 bases and the J gene end by 4 bases; junction bases not matched to a gene: 5. Germline CDR1 and CDR2: SGDLS and YYNGEE. The CDR3 totals 15 residues. The CDR3 sequence is CASSAAGGQYNEQFF. The DNA of the CDR3 is TGTGCCAGCAGCGCCGCGGGGGGGCAATACAATGAGCAGTTCTTC.

This clonotype was seen more than once but under ten times. The rearrangement uses TRBV12-3 or TRBV12-4 and TRBJ2-1, with TRBD2 as a possible D gene (6 bases). The CDR3 is made up of 18 amino acids. V was clipped by 5 bases and J by 3 bases, with 23 bases between them. CDR3 protein: CASSLTIIAEVIYNEQFF. Written as DNA, the CDR3 is TGTGCCAGCAGTCTAACAATAATAGCGGAAGTCATCTACAATGAGCAGTTCTTC.

This clonotype was picked up many times. The V and J genes are TRBV10-3 and TRBJ1-2, with 8 bases identical to TRBD1. V shed 9 bases, J shed 6 bases, and the junction held 9 bases outside the gene matches. The CDR3 consists of 13 residues. CDR1 and CDR2 (germline): ENHRY, SYGVKD. This chain's CDR3 is CAMTPDREDGYTF. The CDR3 nucleotides read TGTGCCATGACACCGGACAGGGAGGATGGCTACACCTTC.

The rearrangement links TRBV12-3 or TRBV12-4 to TRBJ2-7; 12 bases line up with TRBD2. The CDR3 extends over 14 amino acids. The V segment lost 6 bases and the J segment 3 bases; nucleotides outside the gene matches: 3. The CDR3 coding sequence is TGTGCCAGCAGAAAGACTAGCGGGGGCTACGAGCAGTACTTC. Protein: CASRKTSGGYEQYF.

The chain uses TRBV18 and TRBJ2-1, with D perhaps TRBD2 (5 bases). Germline loops: CDR1 KGHSH, CDR2 LQKENI. V gave up 3 bases and J gave up 0 bases, with 12 bases separating them. The CDR3 is 16 residues long. CDR3 loop: CASSPDGSYSYNEQFF. The DNA for the CDR3 is TGTGCCAGCTCACCCGATGGGAGTTACTCCTACAATGAGCAGTTCTTC. Supplemented by reference TRBV18 and TRBJ2-1, the full variable domain reads NAGVMQNPRHLVRRRGQEARLRCSPMKGHSHVYWYRQLPEEGLKFMVYLQKENIIDESGMPKERFSAEFPKEGPSILRIQQVVRGDSAAYFCASSPDGSYSYNEQFFGPGTRLTVL.

The chain joins TRBV5-5 to TRBJ2-3, with TRBD2 matching over 9 bases. V was pared by 2 bases and J by 3 bases, with 4 bases of the junction left unmatched. Looked up from germline, CDR1 is SGHKS and CDR2 is YYEKEE (reference sequence). The CDR3 is 15 residues long. CDR3 protein: CASSFVAGGTDTQYF. The CDR3 nucleotides read TGTGCCAGCAGCTTCGTTGCGGGAGGGACAGATACGCAGTATTTT.

The J gene is TRBJ1-2, the V gene TRBV5-1, with 9 bases identical to TRBD1. The CDR3 covers 13 residues. With 4 bases clipped from V and 7 bases from J, the junction kept 5 bases outside the gene matches. In germline, CDR1 is SGHRS, CDR2 YFSETQ. The CDR3 nucleotides are TGCGCCAGCAGCCCACAGGGGGCGAGTGGCTACACCTTC. Protein sequence: CASSPQGASGYTF.

This clonotype occurred a few times. This chain links TRBV12-3 or TRBV12-4 with TRBJ2-1; D may be TRBD1 or TRBD2 (5 bases each). V lost 3 bases, J lost 4 bases, and 10 bases lay in between. The CDR3 length is 14 residues. In nucleotides, the CDR3 is TGTGCCAGCAGTTTTCGGGGCAGATACAATGAGCAGTTCTTC. It yields the protein CASSFRGRYNEQFF.

The chain uses TRBV15 and TRBJ2-2; tentatively, D is TRBD1 or TRBD2 (5 bases each). The V and J ends lost 5 bases and 4 bases respectively, with 14 bases between them. Germline V gene data show CDR1 as LNHNV and CDR2 as YYDKDF (reference sequence). The CDR3 is 15 residues long. CDR3 amino acids: CATSFEGRGTGELFF. The CDR3 bases are TGTGCCACCAGCTTCGAGGGACGGGGCACCGGGGAGCTGTTTTTT. The whole variable domain, filled in from reference TRBV15 and TRBJ2-2, reads DAMVIQNPRYQVTQFGKPVTLSCSQTLNHNVMYWYQQKSSQAPKLLFHYYDKDFNNEADTPDNFQSRRPNTSFCFLDIRSPGLGDTAMYLCATSFEGRGTGELFFGEGSRLTVL.

The rearrangement joins TRBV3-1 to TRBJ2-1, with 7 bases fitting TRBD2. The ends lost 1 base at V and 14 bases at J; junction bases unmatched: 8. This CDR3 has 13 residues. CDR1 LGHDT and CDR2 YNNKEL come from the germline V gene (reference sequence). The CDR3 DNA reads TGTGCCAGCAGCCAAGGCGGGGGAATTAAGAAGTTCTTC. Protein product: CASSQGGGIKKFF.

V gene TRBV9 combines with J gene TRBJ2-4, with D perhaps TRBD1 (5 bases). V lost 0 bases and J 0 bases, leaving 7 bases between the germline ends. Per the germline V gene, CDR1 is SGDLS and CDR2 is YYNGEE. CDR3 length equals 15 residues. Written as DNA, the CDR3 is TGTGCCAGCAGCGTAGGGGGCGTAGCCAAAAACATTCAGTACTTC. Amino acids: CASSVGGVAKNIQYF.